This T cell receptor (beta chain) was sequenced in a study of T-cell memory formation after mild COVID-19. Points from the study as a whole: CD4+ contracting clones lay mainly in CM and EM, CD8+ ones in EMRA.

This clonotype was observed many times. Its antigen remains unidentified. The CDR3 is made up of 14 amino acids. Trimming pared 7 bases from V and 2 bases from J, leaving 9 bases between. TCRdb fed the 5' RACE reads into MiXCR, producing one record per CDR3 protein. The data contain 550,000 to 700,000 distinct CDR3 sequences, over 15% of them singletons. The sequence came from an adult woman who had mild COVID-19 (a few samples of this study predate the infection). Cell type and time point are not known. Sequences were obtained from PBMCs or a T cell subset sorted from them (not recorded which). The rearrangement joins TRBV12-3 or TRBV12-4 to TRBJ2-6; D is perhaps TRBD2 (5 bases). This CDR3 is CASKAVPGANVLTF. The CDR3 DNA sequence: TGTGCCAGCAAAGCGGTCCCTGGGGCCAACGTCCTGACTTTC.